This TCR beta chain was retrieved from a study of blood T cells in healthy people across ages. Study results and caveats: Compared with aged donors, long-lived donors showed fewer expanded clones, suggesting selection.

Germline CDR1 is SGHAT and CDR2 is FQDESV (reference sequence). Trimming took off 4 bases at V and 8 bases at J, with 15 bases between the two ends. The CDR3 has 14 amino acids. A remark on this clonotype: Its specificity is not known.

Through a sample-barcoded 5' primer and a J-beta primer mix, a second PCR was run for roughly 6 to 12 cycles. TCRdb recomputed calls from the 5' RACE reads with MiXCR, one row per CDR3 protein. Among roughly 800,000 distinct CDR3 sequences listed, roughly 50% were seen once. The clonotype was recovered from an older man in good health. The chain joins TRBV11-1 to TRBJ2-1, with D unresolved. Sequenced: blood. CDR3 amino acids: CASSSYRSNYEQFF. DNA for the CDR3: TGTGCCAGCAGCTCATACCGGAGCAACTATGAGCAGTTCTTC.